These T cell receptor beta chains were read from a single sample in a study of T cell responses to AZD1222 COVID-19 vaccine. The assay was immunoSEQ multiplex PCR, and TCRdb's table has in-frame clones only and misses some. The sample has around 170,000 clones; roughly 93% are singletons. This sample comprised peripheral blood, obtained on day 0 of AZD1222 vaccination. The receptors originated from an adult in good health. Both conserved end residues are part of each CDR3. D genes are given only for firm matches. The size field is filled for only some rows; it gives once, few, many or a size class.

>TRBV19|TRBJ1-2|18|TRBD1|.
TGTGCCAGTAGTAACCACTGGACCCTAACAGGGGGCGCGGACGGCTACACCTTC
CASSNHWTLTGGADGYTF
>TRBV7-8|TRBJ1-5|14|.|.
TGTGCCAGCAGCGAAGGGGGAGGCAATCAGCCCCAGCATTTT
CASSEGGGNQPQHF
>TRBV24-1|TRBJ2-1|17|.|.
TGTGCCACCAGTGATCGAAAAGGCCTGAGCTCCTACAATGAGCAGTTCTTC
CATSDRKGLSSYNEQFF
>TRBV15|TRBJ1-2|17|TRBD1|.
TGTGCCACCAGCAGGTGGGGGACAGGACCTACTAACTATGGCTACACCTTC
CATSRWGTGPTNYGYTF
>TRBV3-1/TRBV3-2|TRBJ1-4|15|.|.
TGTGCCAGCAGCCAAGATCGATGGGGTAATGAAAAACTGTTTTTT
CASSQDRWGNEKLFF
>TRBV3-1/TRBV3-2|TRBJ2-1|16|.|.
TGTGCCAGCAGCCAAGTTAGGGCCCAATCCTACAATGAGCAGTTCTTC
CASSQVRAQSYNEQFF
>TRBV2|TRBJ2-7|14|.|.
TGTGCCAGCAGGGAGGGACTGCAAACCTACGAGCAGTACTTC
CASREGLQTYEQYF
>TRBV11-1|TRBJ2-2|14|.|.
TGTGCCAGCAGCTTAGGGGTAGACTCCGGGGAGCTGTTTTTT
CASSLGVDSGELFF
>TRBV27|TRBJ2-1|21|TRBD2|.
TGTGCCAGCAGTTTTATGCTAGCCTTCCCGGGACTAGCGGGAGCCGTAGAAGAGCAGTTCTTC
CASSFMLAFPGLAGAVEEQFF
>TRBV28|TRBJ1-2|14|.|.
TGTGCCAGCAGTCCCCCGGGCGGAGGCTATGGCTACACCTTC
CASSPPGGGYGYTF
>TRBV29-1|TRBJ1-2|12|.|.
TGCAGCGTTGAGGAGGGGAACTATGGCTACACCTTC
CSVEEGNYGYTF
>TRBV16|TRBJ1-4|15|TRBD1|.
TGTGCCAGCAGCCGCCTAAGGGGGCAGGACGAAAAACTGTTTTTT
CASSRLRGQDEKLFF
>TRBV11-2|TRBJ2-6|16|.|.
TGTGCCAGCAGGTCCGAGTGGGGGGTTTCGGCCAACGTCCTGACTTTC
CASRSEWGVSANVLTF
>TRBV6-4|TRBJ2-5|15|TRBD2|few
TGTGCCAGCAGTGAGAGTAGCGGGAGCCAAGAGACCCAGTACTTC
CASSESSGSQETQYF
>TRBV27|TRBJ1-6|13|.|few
TGTGCCAGCAGTTTATCAAGGGCTTCACCCCTCCACTTT
CASSLSRASPLHF
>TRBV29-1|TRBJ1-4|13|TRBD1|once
TGCAGCGTTGAAGGGGACAGGGATGAAAAACTGTTTTTT
CSVEGDRDEKLFF
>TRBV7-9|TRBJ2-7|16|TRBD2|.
TGTGCTAGCAGCTTTGTTTCCGGGGGGATACCCTACGAGCAGTACTTC
CASSFVSGGIPYEQYF
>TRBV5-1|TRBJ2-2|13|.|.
TGCGCCAGCAGCTTGGAGGTCACCGGGGAGCTGTTTTTT
CASSLEVTGELFF
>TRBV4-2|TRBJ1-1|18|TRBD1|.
TGTGCCAGCAGCCAAGATTTTTCCGGGACAGGGGTGAACACTGAAGCTTTCTTT
CASSQDFSGTGVNTEAFF
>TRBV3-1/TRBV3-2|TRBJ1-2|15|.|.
TGTGCCAGCAGCCAACAGGCCGGGACATCCTATGGCTACACCTTC
CASSQQAGTSYGYTF
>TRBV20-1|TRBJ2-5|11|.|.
TGCAGTGCTAGTTTTAAGGAGACCCAGTACTTC
CSASFKETQYF
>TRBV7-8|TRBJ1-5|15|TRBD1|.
TGTGCCAGCAGCTCACCGGGACAGAGCAATCAGCCCCAGCATTTT
CASSSPGQSNQPQHF
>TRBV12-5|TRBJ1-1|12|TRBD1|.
TGTGCTAGTGGTTTGGGGGAGGGGGCTGGTTTCTTT
CASGLGEGAGFF
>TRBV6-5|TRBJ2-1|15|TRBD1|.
TGTGCCAGCAGCAGACCGGGACAGTCCAACAATGAGCAGTTCTTC
CASSRPGQSNNEQFF
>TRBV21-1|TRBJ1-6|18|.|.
TGTGCCAGCAGCATTGGGAAGGGACCAAGCTCCTATAATTCACCCCTCCACTTT
CASSIGKGPSSYNSPLHF
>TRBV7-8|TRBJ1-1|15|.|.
TGTGCCAGCAGCAAACAGGGTTCCGAGAACACTGAAGCTTTCTTT
CASSKQGSENTEAFF
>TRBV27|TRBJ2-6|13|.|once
TGTGCCAGCTCATCCTCTGGGGCCAACGTCCTGACTTTC
CASSSSGANVLTF